This TCR beta chain appears in the sequencing data of a study of T cells in Graves' hyperthyroidism and ophthalmopathy. Regions amplified from RNA transcripts were the TCR beta CDR3 regions. The HTBI primer set was used in a first-round RT-PCR of the TCR CDR3. TCRdb passed the multiplex PCR reads through MiXCR, listing each CDR3 protein once. Of 550,000 to 700,000 distinct CDR3 sequences listed, about half are singletons. Trimming removed 5 bases at V and 5 bases at J, with 10 bases between. The CDR3 totals 13 residues. In germline, CDR1 is SEHNR, CDR2 FQNEAQ (reference sequence). The origin of this receptor is an adult woman with Graves' disease, either hyperthyroidism or ophthalmopathy (not recorded which). The chain joins TRBV7-9 to TRBJ1-3, with unresolved D. The specimen was peripheral blood or thyroid tissue (not recorded which). This CDR3 is CASSTVDRNTIYF. The CDR3, as DNA: TGTGCCAGCAGCACCGTGGACCGAAACACCATATATTTT.